This T cell receptor (beta chain) was profiled in a study of T cells after yellow fever vaccination. MiXCR, applied by TCRdb to the 5' RACE reads, yields one record per CDR3 protein. The table lists a few hundred thousand distinct CDR3 sequences, about a sixth of them singletons. Study results and caveats: Subsequent to the booster, the majority of primary-vaccination clones reappeared (roughly 96% CD4, around 90% CD8).

Remarks on this clonotype: Its matching antigen is unknown.

The CDR3 is 18 residues long. CDR1 and CDR2 (germline): MNHEY, SMNVEV (reference sequence). J lost 0 bases, V lost 4 bases, and 11 bases had no gene match. The sequence came from a man aged 18 to 29 who received the YFV17D yellow fever vaccine. The rearrangement links TRBV27 to TRBJ2-5, with TRBD1 matching over 10 bases. The sequences come from PBMCs, collected more than 4 days after the first yellow fever vaccination. The CDR3 bases are TGTGCCAGCAGTTCCTTCGACCGGGACAGGGGCTACCAAGAGACCCAGTACTTC. Translation: CASSSFDRDRGYQETQYF.